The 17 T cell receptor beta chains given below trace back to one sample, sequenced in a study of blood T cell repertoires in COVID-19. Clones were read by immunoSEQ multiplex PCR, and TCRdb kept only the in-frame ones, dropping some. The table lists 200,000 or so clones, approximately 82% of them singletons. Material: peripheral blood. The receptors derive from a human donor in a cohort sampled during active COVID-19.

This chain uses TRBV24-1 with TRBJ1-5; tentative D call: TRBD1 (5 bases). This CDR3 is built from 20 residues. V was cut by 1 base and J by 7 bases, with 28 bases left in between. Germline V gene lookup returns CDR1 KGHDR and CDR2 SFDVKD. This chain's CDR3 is CATSDFLDRLLQAVRQPQHF. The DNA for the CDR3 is TGTGCCACCAGTGATTTTCTCGATCGCCTGTTACAGGCAGTAAGGCAGCCCCAGCATTTT.

The CDR3 DNA sequence: TGTGCCAGCAGCTTAGTGACAGATTCCTACTCTGGAAACACCATATATTTT. This codes for CASSLVTDSYSGNTIYF. The chain couples TRBV7-6 to TRBJ1-3, with a possible D match to TRBD1 (5 bases). V was trimmed by 1 base and J by 0 bases, leaving 13 bases between them. Germline CDR1 is SGHVS and CDR2 is FNYEAQ. The CDR3 extends over 17 amino acids.

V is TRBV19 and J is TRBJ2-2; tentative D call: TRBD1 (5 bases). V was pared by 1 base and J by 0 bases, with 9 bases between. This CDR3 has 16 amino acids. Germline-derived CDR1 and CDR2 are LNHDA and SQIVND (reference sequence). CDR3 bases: TGTGCCAGTAGTATAGGGGGCAGAGCGAACACCGGGGAGCTGTTTTTT. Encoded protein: CASSIGGRANTGELFF.

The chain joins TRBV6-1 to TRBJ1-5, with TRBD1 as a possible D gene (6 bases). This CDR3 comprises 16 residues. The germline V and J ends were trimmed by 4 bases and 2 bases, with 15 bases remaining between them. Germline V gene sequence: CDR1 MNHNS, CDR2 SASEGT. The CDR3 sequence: CASSARVEGGNQPQHF. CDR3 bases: TGTGCCAGCAGTGCAAGGGTTGAGGGGGGCAATCAGCCCCAGCATTTT.

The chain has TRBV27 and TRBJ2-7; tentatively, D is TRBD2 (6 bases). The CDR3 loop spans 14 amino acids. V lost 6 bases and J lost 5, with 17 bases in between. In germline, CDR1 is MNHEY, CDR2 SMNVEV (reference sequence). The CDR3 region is CASSQAGLGDEQYF. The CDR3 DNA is TGTGCCAGCAGCCAAGCGGGCCTTGGGGACGAGCAGTACTTC.

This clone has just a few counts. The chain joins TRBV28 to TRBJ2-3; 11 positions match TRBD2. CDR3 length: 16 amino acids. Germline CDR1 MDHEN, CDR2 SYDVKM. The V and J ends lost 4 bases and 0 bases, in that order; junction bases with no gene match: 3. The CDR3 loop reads CASSWTSGFSTDTQYF. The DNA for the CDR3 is TGTGCCAGCAGTTGGACTAGCGGGTTTAGCACAGATACGCAGTATTTT.

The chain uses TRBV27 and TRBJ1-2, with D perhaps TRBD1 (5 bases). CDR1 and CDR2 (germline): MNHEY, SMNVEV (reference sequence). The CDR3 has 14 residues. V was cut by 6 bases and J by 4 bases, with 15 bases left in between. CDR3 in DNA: TGTGCCAGCAGCAGACGGGGGAAATTCTATGGCTACACCTTC. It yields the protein CASSRRGKFYGYTF.

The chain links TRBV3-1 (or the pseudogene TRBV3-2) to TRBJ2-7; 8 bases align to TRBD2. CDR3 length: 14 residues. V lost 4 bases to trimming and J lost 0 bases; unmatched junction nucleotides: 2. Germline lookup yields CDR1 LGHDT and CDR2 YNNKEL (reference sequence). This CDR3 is CASSPGTSSYEQYF. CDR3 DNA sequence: TGTGCCAGCAGCCCTGGGACTAGCTCCTACGAGCAGTACTTC.

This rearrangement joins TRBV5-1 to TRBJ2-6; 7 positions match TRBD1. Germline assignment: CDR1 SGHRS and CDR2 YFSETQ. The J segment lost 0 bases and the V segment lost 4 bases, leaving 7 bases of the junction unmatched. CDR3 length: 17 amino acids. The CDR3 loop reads CASSNRGPISGANVLTF. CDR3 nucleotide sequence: TGCGCCAGCAGCAACAGGGGCCCCATCTCTGGGGCCAACGTCCTGACTTTC.

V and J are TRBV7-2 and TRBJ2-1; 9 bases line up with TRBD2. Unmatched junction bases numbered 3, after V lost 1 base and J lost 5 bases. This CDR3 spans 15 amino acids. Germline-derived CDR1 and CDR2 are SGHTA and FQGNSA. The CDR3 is CASSLEVAGDNEQFF. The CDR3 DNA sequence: TGTGCCAGCAGCTTAGAAGTAGCGGGGGACAATGAGCAGTTCTTC.

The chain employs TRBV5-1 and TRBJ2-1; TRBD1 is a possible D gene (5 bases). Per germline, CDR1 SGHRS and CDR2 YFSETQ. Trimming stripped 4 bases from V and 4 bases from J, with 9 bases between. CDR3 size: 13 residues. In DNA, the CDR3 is TGCGCCAGCAGCCCCGGACATTACAATGAGCAGTTCTTC. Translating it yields CASSPGHYNEQFF.

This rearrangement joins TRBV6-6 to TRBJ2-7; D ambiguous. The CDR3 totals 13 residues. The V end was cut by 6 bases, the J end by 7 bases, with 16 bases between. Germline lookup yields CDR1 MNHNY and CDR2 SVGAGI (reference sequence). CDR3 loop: CASRSHRAWEQYF. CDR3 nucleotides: TGTGCCAGCAGATCACACAGAGCTTGGGAGCAGTACTTC.

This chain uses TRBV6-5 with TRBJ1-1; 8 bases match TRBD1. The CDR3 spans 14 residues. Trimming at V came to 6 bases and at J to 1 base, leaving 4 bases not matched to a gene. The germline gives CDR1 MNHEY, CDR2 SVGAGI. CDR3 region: CASRAGQGNTEAFF. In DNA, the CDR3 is TGTGCCAGCAGGGCTGGACAGGGGAACACTGAAGCTTTCTTT.

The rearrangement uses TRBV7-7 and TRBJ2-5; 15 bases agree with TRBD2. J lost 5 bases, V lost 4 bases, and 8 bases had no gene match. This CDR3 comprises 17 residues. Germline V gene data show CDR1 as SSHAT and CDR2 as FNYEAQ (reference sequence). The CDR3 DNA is TGTGCCAGCAGCTACGGACTAGCGGGAGGGCCGGATGAGACCCAGTACTTC. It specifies CASSYGLAGGPDETQYF.

CDR3 protein: CASSYRTGGGNQPQHF. The CDR3 DNA reads as TGTGCCAGCAGCTACCGAACAGGGGGCGGCAATCAGCCCCAGCATTTT. The chain couples TRBV5-6 to TRBJ1-5; 9 bases are a match to TRBD1. The CDR3 extends over 16 amino acids. V gave up 3 bases and J gave up 2 bases; unmatched junction bases: 6. Germline V gene lookup returns CDR1 SGHDT and CDR2 YYEEEE. Looking up the rest from reference TRBV5-6 and TRBJ1-5 gives the full variable domain: DAGVTQSPTHLIKTRGQQVTLRCSPKSGHDTVSWYQQALGQGPQFIFQYYEEEERQRGNFPDRFSGHQFPNYSSELNVNALLLGDSALYLCASSYRTGGGNQPQHFGDGTRLSIL.

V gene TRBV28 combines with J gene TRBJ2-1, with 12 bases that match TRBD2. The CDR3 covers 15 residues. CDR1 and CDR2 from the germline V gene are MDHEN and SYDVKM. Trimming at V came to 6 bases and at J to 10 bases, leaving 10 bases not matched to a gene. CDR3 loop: CASSSPSGRGREQFF. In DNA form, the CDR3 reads TGTGCCAGCAGCTCGCCTAGCGGGAGGGGGCGGGAGCAGTTCTTC.

CDR3 protein: CASSFSRRAGGEQYF. In nucleotides, the CDR3 is TGTGCCAGCAGTTTCTCCAGGAGGGCGGGAGGCGAGCAGTACTTC. The V call is TRBV28, the J call TRBJ2-7; 8 bases align to TRBD2. The CDR3 is made up of 15 amino acids. The germline CDR1 and CDR2 sequences are MDHEN and SYDVKM. V lost 3 bases and J lost 6; bases outside the gene matches: 10.